The 15 T cell receptor beta chains presented below share a single source sample, sequenced in a study of T cell responses to AZD1222 COVID-19 vaccine. TCRdb's copy holds only in-frame clones and misses some; the assay was immunoSEQ multiplex PCR. The sample lists approximately 130,000 clones; approximately 92% were seen once. The sequences come from peripheral blood, collected 28 days after the second AZD1222 dose. The receptors derive from an adult who received the AZD1222 COVID-19 vaccine.

This chain links TRBV14 with TRBJ1-2; D gene unclear. In germline, CDR1 is SGHDN, CDR2 FVKESK. The CDR3 extends over 15 amino acids. V lost 0 bases and J 4 bases, leaving 12 bases between the germline ends. As DNA, the CDR3 is TGTGCCAGCAGCCAAGATCGACGCGGGGTCTATGGCTACACCTTC. Translating gives CASSQDRRGVYGYTF.

This chain joins TRBV3-1 (or the pseudogene TRBV3-2) and TRBJ1-5; D is perhaps TRBD1 (5 bases). The CDR3 is 17 amino acids. Trimming took 3 bases from V and 3 from J, leaving 18 bases between them. Germline loops: CDR1 LGHDT, CDR2 YNNKEL (reference sequence). The CDR3 region has the DNA TGTGCCAGCAGCCACAAAGGGGCCCAGGGCCTCAATCAGCCCCAGCATTTT. Translated: CASSHKGAQGLNQPQHF.

The genes are TRBV5-1 and TRBJ2-6, with D perhaps matching TRBD1 or TRBD2 (5 bases each). Germline V lookup: CDR1 SGHRS, CDR2 YFSETQ. Trimming stripped 2 bases from V and 4 bases from J, with 10 bases between. This CDR3 region has 15 residues. CDR3 loop: CASSFGAQGANVLTF. The CDR3 DNA sequence: TGCGCCAGCAGCTTCGGGGCGCAGGGGGCCAACGTCCTGACTTTC.

The genes are TRBV6-5 and TRBJ2-5; D ambiguous. Trimming took off 6 bases at V and 0 bases at J, with 11 bases between the two ends. The CDR3 contains 14 residues. Germline CDR1 reads MNHEY; CDR2 reads SVGAGI. CDR3 in DNA: TGTGCCAGCAGCGCATTATTGAACCAAGAGACCCAGTACTTC. The encoded protein is CASSALLNQETQYF.

This clone was found a few times. The rearrangement links TRBV24-1 to TRBJ1-5; a possible D gene is TRBD1 (5 bases). Germline CDR1 and CDR2: KGHDR and SFDVKD. V lost 7 bases and J 4 bases, leaving 28 bases between the germline ends. This CDR3 region has 19 residues. The DNA of the CDR3 is TGTGCCACCAGCCCGAATCAAGGGGCGGACAAGCCCCAGAATCAGCCCCAGCATTTT. Its protein product is CATSPNQGADKPQNQPQHF.

This clone was recorded once. The V and J genes are TRBV11-3 and TRBJ2-5; D remains unclear. Germline values: CDR1 SGHNT, CDR2 YENEEA. Trimming took 5 bases from V and 5 from J, leaving 9 bases between them. CDR3 length equals 12 residues. DNA of the CDR3: TGTGCCAGCAGCCCCTCCCGGGAGACCCAGTACTTC. This translates into CASSPSRETQYF.

The chain carries TRBV18 and TRBJ2-1; the match to TRBD2 covers 12 bases. Germline V gene lookup returns CDR1 KGHSH and CDR2 LQKENI. V gave up 3 bases and J gave up 9 bases; unmatched junction bases: 9. The CDR3 totals 16 residues. The CDR3 spells CASSPSELAGGLEQFF. CDR3 nucleotide sequence: TGTGCCAGCTCACCGTCCGAACTAGCGGGAGGTCTTGAGCAGTTCTTC. Full variable domain (missing parts from reference TRBV18 and TRBJ2-1): NAGVMQNPRHLVRRRGQEARLRCSPMKGHSHVYWYRQLPEEGLKFMVYLQKENIIDESGMPKERFSAEFPKEGPSILRIQQVVRGDSAAYFCASSPSELAGGLEQFFGPGTRLTVL.

V gene TRBV29-1 combines with J gene TRBJ2-3; TRBD2 aligns across 7 bases. The J segment lost 3 bases and the V segment lost 2 bases, leaving 2 bases of the junction unmatched. The CDR3 is 13 residues long. Per the germline V gene, CDR1 is SQVTM and CDR2 is ANQGSEA. Written as DNA, the CDR3 is TGCAGCGTTGAACTACTAGCGACAGATACGCAGTATTTT. The encoded protein is CSVELLATDTQYF.

This sequence joins TRBV12-3 or TRBV12-4 and TRBJ2-7, with D uncertain. With 5 bases removed from V and 2 bases from J, the gap between germline ends came to 10 bases. The CDR3 extends over 13 amino acids. The CDR3 loop reads CASSLTDAYEQYF. DNA of the CDR3: TGTGCCAGCAGTCTAACGGATGCCTACGAGCAGTACTTC.

The chain combines TRBV29-1 with TRBJ1-1; possible D gene TRBD1, 5 bases. The germline V gene has CDR1 SQVTM and CDR2 ANQGSEA. The CDR3 covers 12 residues. V shed 2 bases and J shed 3 bases, with 7 bases lying between them. The CDR3: CSVETGYTEAFF. CDR3 coding DNA: TGCAGCGTTGAAACAGGTTACACTGAAGCTTTCTTT.

The rearrangement links TRBV6-4 to TRBJ2-3, with D hard to call. Trimming cost V 4 bases and J 4 bases, with 15 bases left between them. This CDR3 has 15 amino acids. Germline CDR1 reads MRHNA; CDR2 reads SNTAGT. The CDR3: CASSVDGRAADTQYF. CDR3 nucleotide sequence: TGTGCCAGCAGTGTCGACGGACGGGCCGCAGATACGCAGTATTTT.

The chain employs TRBV30 and TRBJ1-1; no reliable D call. Germline CDR1 reads GTSNPN; CDR2 reads SVGIG (reference sequence). The ends were cut back, 0 bases at V and 0 bases at J, with 5 bases in the middle. This CDR3 has 13 residues. This CDR3 reads CAWSVAVNTEAFF. CDR3 in DNA: TGTGCCTGGAGTGTCGCGGTGAACACTGAAGCTTTCTTT.

The chain recombines TRBV13 with TRBJ2-1; TRBD2 aligns across 9 bases. From germline, CDR1 is PRHDT and CDR2 FYEKMQ (reference sequence). The ends lost 0 bases at V and 0 bases at J; junction bases unmatched: 0. The CDR3 loop spans 16 amino acids. CDR3 nucleotide sequence: TGTGCCAGCAGCTTAGGACTAGCGGGCTCCTACAATGAGCAGTTCTTC. This encodes CASSLGLAGSYNEQFF.

The rearrangement joins TRBV18 to TRBJ2-7; TRBD1 aligns across 10 bases. The CDR3 totals 15 residues. Germline V gene data show CDR1 as KGHSH and CDR2 as LQKENI. V trimming: 4 bases; J trimming: 5 bases; junction bases outside the gene matches: 8. This chain's CDR3 is CASSLSGTGADEQYF. CDR3 bases: TGTGCCAGCTCACTTTCCGGGACAGGGGCCGACGAGCAGTACTTC.

In this sample, this clone turned up once. The CDR3 coding sequence is TGTGCCAGCAGTTTTTTCGTTATCCGGACTAGCGCAAACACCGGGGAGCTGTTTTTT. This encodes CASSFFVIRTSANTGELFF. This chain links TRBV28 with TRBJ2-2, with 9 bases that match TRBD2. This CDR3 spans 19 amino acids. CDR1 and CDR2 (germline): MDHEN, SYDVKM. V shed 3 bases, J shed 2 bases, and the junction held 13 bases outside the gene matches.